This TCR beta chain was identified during a study of T cell responses to AZD1222 COVID-19 vaccine. This CDR3 comprises 15 residues. Germline lookup yields CDR1 MNHEY and CDR2 SMNVEV (reference sequence). The trim removed 2 bases at V and 4 bases at J, leaving 3 bases unmatched. The method was immunoSEQ multiplex PCR; TCRdb's version includes in-frame clones alone and lacks a portion of them. The sample carries 120,000 to 150,000 clones, approximately 89% recorded once. The origin of this receptor is an adult in good health. This specimen consisted of peripheral blood, obtained on day 0 of AZD1222 vaccination. The chain is built from TRBV27 and TRBJ2-5; 11 bases align to TRBD2. DNA of the CDR3: TGTGCCAGCAGTTTACTAGCGGGGGGTCGAGAGACCCAGTACTTC. Protein sequence: CASSLLAGGRETQYF.